The entry below gives a single TCR beta chain sequence along with its context. Every sample yielded at least 6 million isolated PBMCs. For the second PCR, which ran for about 7 to 11 cycles, a sample-barcoded 5' primer and a J-beta primer mix were used. TCRdb re-derived calls from the 5' RACE reads in MiXCR, one entry per CDR3 protein. The data hold roughly 800,000 distinct CDR3 sequences, with about 53% observed a single time. This specimen comes from a study of blood T cells in healthy people across ages. Overall study: In model experiments, template switching was able to capture about one barcoded beta molecule for every two T cells that were present.

Source material: blood. The sequence was obtained from a man older than 75 in good health.

The CDR3 coding sequence is TGCAGTGCTAGAGATCTGCGGCTAGACACAGATACGCAGTATTTT. It translates to CSARDLRLDTDTQYF. V usage is TRBV20-1 and J usage is TRBJ2-3; D is unresolved. The germline gives CDR1 DFQATT, CDR2 SNEGSKA (reference sequence). Trimming took 0 bases from V and 2 from J, leaving 12 bases between them. The CDR3 has 15 amino acids.